This T cell receptor beta chain originates from a study of CD8 T cells in ankylosing spondylitis. Overall study findings and caveats: Characteristic of ankylosing spondylitis blood, it appeared, was a TCR beta motif comprising about eight highly homologous variants. Disease-linked clones were found to be CD8+ and relatively rare in peripheral blood.

Note on this clonotype: Its antigen is as yet unknown. A junction boundary mismatches the germline segment, possibly from a read error.

Making the TCR beta libraries involved quantitative 5'-RACE with molecular barcodes. From the 5' RACE reads, TCRdb called clonotypes with MiXCR, one entry per CDR3 protein. The repertoire includes about 440,000 distinct CDR3 sequences, about a sixth of them detected once, and 1% sits in the top ten. The V gene's germline CDR1 is LGHNA and CDR2 YNFKEQ. The CDR3 runs to 15 residues. The specimen sequenced was blood, either unsorted or a sorted T cell fraction (not recorded which). This clonotype was sampled from a male donor with ankylosing spondylitis. This rearrangement joins TRBV4-2 to TRBJ1-6, with D unclear. The CDR3 protein is CASSQGGEYTSPLHF. CDR3 in DNA: TGTGCCAGCAGCCAAGGCGGAGAATATACTTCACCCCTCCACTTT.